This T cell receptor (beta chain) stems from a study of T cells in Graves' hyperthyroidism and ophthalmopathy. Study results and limitations: A model of 13 V-J pairs discriminated ophthalmopathy from stable hyperthyroidism.

The V gene's germline CDR1 is LNHDA and CDR2 SQIVND (reference sequence). The CDR3 is 14 residues long. Unmatched junction bases numbered 6, after V lost 4 bases and J lost 6 bases. Amplification of TCR beta CDR3 regions used RNA as the template. Primed by the HTBI set, a first-round RT-PCR was run on the TCR CDR3. TCRdb reprocessed the multiplex PCR reads via MiXCR and lists one record per CDR3 protein. Seen here are under 300,000 distinct CDR3 sequences, around 13% observed once, and the top ten hold 7.9%. A word on this clonotype: Its antigen is unidentified.

Sequencing was carried out using blood. The chain has TRBV19 and TRBJ2-3, with TRBD2 identical over 8 bases. This clonotype was obtained from a woman aged 40 to 50 with Graves' hyperthyroidism. The DNA for the CDR3 is TGTGCCAGTAGTACCCAAGCGGGAGTGGATACGCAGTATTTT. Residues: CASSTQAGVDTQYF.